The 2 T cell receptor beta chains presented below share a single source sample, sequenced in a study of blood T cell dynamics during melanoma immunotherapy. Time point in this sample: week 3, after first cycle of checkpoint inhibitor. TCRdb's table, derived via immunoSEQ multiplex PCR, lists solely in-frame clones and lacks some. The table records about 7,600 clones, 70% to 90% of them present only once. Material: blood, obtained from a patient treated with checkpoint blockade. The receptors here all came from a human donor with melanoma.

This sequence joins TRBV5-1 and TRBJ2-5; no reliable D call. The V gene lost 0 bases and the J gene lost 3 bases, with 12 bases spanning the gap. This CDR3 comprises 15 residues. Looked up from germline, CDR1 is SGHRS and CDR2 is YFSETQ. CDR3 nucleotides: TGCGCCAGCAGCTTGGGAGCTGGCTCAGAAGAGACCCAGTACTTC. Translation: CASSLGAGSEETQYF.

The V and J genes are TRBV30 and TRBJ1-4; no firm D call. Germline V gives CDR1 GTSNPN, CDR2 SVGIG (reference sequence). This CDR3 contains 10 residues. V lost 5 bases and J 10 bases, leaving 8 bases between the germline ends. The DNA for the CDR3 is TGTGCCTGGGGAGCCAGAAAACTGTTTTTT. This translates into CAWGARKLFF.